The rows below give T cell receptor beta chains drawn from one sample of a study of shared T cell receptors in the human thymus. The assay was immunoSEQ multiplex PCR, and TCRdb's table has in-frame clones only and misses some. The sample lists 700,000 to 750,000 clones, approximately 85% occurring once. The sample was also linked to a second study, of human thymus T cells.

Sequencing was done on a sample of thymocytes. Source of these receptors: a girl under three years old with a congenital heart defect. Both conserved end residues are part of each CDR3. A D gene is named only where the DNA matches it firmly.

V gene: TRBV7-8; J gene: TRBJ1-1; D gene: NA; CDR3 protein: CASSLSWGRRNTEAFF
V gene: TRBV7-2; J gene: TRBJ1-2; D gene: TRBD1; CDR3 protein: CASSSMDRRYYGYTF
V gene: TRBV9; J gene: TRBJ2-1; D gene: TRBD1; CDR3 protein: CASSVGGTGGGEQFF
V gene: TRBV5-1; J gene: TRBJ1-1; D gene: TRBD1; CDR3 protein: CASSFRGRRNTEAFF
V gene: TRBV27; J gene: TRBJ1-1; D gene: NA; CDR3 protein: CASMSQTRMNTEAFF
V gene: TRBV5-1; J gene: TRBJ2-5; D gene: TRBD2; CDR3 protein: CASSLESSGGAIRETQYF
V gene: TRBV9; J gene: TRBJ1-1; D gene: TRBD1; CDR3 protein: CASSAFDRVNTEAFF
V gene: TRBV19; J gene: TRBJ1-3; D gene: TRBD1; CDR3 protein: CASSSRGQGVPGNTIYF
V gene: TRBV27; J gene: TRBJ2-3; D gene: TRBD2; CDR3 protein: CASSFSTSEDTQYF
V gene: TRBV19; J gene: TRBJ1-6; D gene: TRBD1; CDR3 protein: CASSFGTGYNSPLHF
V gene: TRBV5-1; J gene: TRBJ2-1; D gene: NA; CDR3 protein: CASSVDSYNEQFF
V gene: TRBV19; J gene: TRBJ1-5; D gene: TRBD1; CDR3 protein: CASSGGTGNQPQHF
V gene: TRBV16; J gene: TRBJ1-1; D gene: NA; CDR3 protein: CASSQNIPGAFF
V gene: TRBV28; J gene: TRBJ1-2; D gene: NA; CDR3 protein: CASSLHPPADYGYTF
V gene: TRBV5-1; J gene: TRBJ1-6; D gene: TRBD1; CDR3 protein: CASSYGGTGPASPLHF
V gene: TRBV5-1; J gene: TRBJ1-2; D gene: NA; CDR3 protein: CASSEGVCGYTF
V gene: TRBV25-1; J gene: TRBJ1-1; D gene: NA; CDR3 protein: CASSDQGGLDTEAFF
V gene: TRBV7-9; J gene: TRBJ2-5; D gene: NA; CDR3 protein: CASSRTREETQYF
V gene: TRBV11-1; J gene: TRBJ1-3; D gene: NA; CDR3 protein: CASSAHGNTIYF
V gene: TRBV27; J gene: TRBJ2-1; D gene: NA; CDR3 protein: CASSLLRPIHSANEQFF
V gene: TRBV15; J gene: TRBJ1-3; D gene: NA; CDR3 protein: CATSPGNKIGNTIYF
V gene: TRBV11-2; J gene: TRBJ2-7; D gene: NA; CDR3 protein: CASSLARPKYEQYF
V gene: TRBV9; J gene: TRBJ1-6; D gene: NA; CDR3 protein: CASSVGGTPNNSPLHF
V gene: TRBV5-1; J gene: TRBJ2-2; D gene: NA; CDR3 protein: CASSSANTGELFF
V gene: TRBV29-1; J gene: TRBJ1-4; D gene: NA; CDR3 protein: CSVVVGEKLFF
V gene: TRBV6-1; J gene: TRBJ1-5; D gene: NA; CDR3 protein: CASSDRQEIDQPQHF
V gene: TRBV19; J gene: TRBJ1-6; D gene: TRBD1; CDR3 protein: CASSILDRAEEGSPLHF
V gene: TRBV19; J gene: TRBJ1-3; D gene: NA; CDR3 protein: CASQWSLWSNDEGGNTIYF
V gene: TRBV10-3; J gene: TRBJ2-7; D gene: TRBD1; CDR3 protein: CAISGQASSYEQYF
V gene: TRBV7-2; J gene: TRBJ1-2; D gene: NA; CDR3 protein: CASSLRFQGRVPYGYTF
V gene: TRBV10-3; J gene: TRBJ2-5; D gene: TRBD2; CDR3 protein: CAISEGRLAEETQYF
V gene: TRBV7-2; J gene: TRBJ2-3; D gene: TRBD1; CDR3 protein: CAGGPGGYDTQYF
V gene: TRBV7-8; J gene: TRBJ2-2; D gene: NA; CDR3 protein: CASSFLSGENTGELFF
V gene: TRBV2; J gene: TRBJ1-2; D gene: TRBD1; CDR3 protein: CASYHRGGGYTF
V gene: TRBV7-6; J gene: TRBJ2-1; D gene: TRBD2; CDR3 protein: CASSLGVTSGEYNEQFF
V gene: TRBV13; J gene: TRBJ1-1; D gene: NA; CDR3 protein: CATSCGSNTEAFF
V gene: TRBV23-1; J gene: TRBJ1-2; D gene: NA; CDR3 protein: CASSQAGEYGYTF
V gene: TRBV5-4; J gene: TRBJ1-1; D gene: NA; CDR3 protein: CASSLEGRVSLYTEAFF
V gene: TRBV6-5; J gene: TRBJ2-1; D gene: TRBD1; CDR3 protein: CASSTPGTGTNEQFF
V gene: TRBV12-5; J gene: TRBJ1-2; D gene: NA; CDR3 protein: CASGLARSTGGSYGYTF